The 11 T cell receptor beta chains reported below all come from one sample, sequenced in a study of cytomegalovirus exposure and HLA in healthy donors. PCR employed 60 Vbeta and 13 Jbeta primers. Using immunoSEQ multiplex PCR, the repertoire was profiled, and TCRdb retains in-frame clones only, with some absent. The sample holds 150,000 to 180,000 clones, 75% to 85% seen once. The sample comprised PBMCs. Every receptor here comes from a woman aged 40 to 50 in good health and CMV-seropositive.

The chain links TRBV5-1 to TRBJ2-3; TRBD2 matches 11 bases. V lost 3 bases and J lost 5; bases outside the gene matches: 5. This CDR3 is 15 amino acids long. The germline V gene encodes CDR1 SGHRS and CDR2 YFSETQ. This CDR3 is CASSSLLAGGDTQYF. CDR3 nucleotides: TGCGCCAGCAGCTCATTGCTAGCGGGGGGAGATACGCAGTATTTT.

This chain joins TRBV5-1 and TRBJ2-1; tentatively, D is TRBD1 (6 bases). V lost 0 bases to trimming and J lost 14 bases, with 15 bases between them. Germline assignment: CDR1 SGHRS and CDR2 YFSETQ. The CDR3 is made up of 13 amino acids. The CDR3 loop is CASSLAWGQRKFF. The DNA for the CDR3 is TGCGCCAGCAGCTTGGCCTGGGGGCAGAGGAAGTTCTTC.

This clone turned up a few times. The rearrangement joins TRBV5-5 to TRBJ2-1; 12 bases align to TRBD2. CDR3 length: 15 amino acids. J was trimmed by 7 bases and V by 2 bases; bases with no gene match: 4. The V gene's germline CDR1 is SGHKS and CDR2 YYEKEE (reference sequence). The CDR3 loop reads CASSFRLAGVNEQFF. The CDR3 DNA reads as TGTGCCAGCAGCTTCAGACTAGCGGGAGTGAATGAGCAGTTCTTC.

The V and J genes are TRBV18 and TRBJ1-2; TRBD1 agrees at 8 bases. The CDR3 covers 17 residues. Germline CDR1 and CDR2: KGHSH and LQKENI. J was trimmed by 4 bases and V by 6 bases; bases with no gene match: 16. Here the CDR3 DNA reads TGTGCCAGCTCTTACGGACAGGGCGCTGTTTCGGGCTATGGCTACACCTTC. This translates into CASSYGQGAVSGYGYTF. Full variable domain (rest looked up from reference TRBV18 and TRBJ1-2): NAGVMQNPRHLVRRRGQEARLRCSPMKGHSHVYWYRQLPEEGLKFMVYLQKENIIDESGMPKERFSAEFPKEGPSILRIQQVVRGDSAAYFCASSYGQGAVSGYGYTFGSGTRLTVV.

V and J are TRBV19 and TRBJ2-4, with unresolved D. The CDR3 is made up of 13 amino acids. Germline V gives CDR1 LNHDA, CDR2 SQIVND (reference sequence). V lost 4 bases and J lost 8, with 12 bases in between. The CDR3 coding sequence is TGTGCCAGTAGTACCCAGACTGGCTACATTCAGTACTTC. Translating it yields CASSTQTGYIQYF.

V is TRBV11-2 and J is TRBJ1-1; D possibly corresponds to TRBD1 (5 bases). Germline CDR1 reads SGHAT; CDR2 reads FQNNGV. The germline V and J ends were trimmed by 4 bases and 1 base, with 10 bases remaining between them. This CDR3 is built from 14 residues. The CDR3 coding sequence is TGTGCCAGCAGCTCCCTGGGGGGGAACACTGAAGCTTTCTTT. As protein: CASSSLGGNTEAFF.

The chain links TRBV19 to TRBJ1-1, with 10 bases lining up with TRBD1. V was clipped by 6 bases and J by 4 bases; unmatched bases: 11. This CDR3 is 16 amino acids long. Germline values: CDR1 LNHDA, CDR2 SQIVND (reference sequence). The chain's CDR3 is CASRQSGTGVGTEAFF. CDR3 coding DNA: TGTGCCAGTAGGCAATCCGGGACAGGGGTAGGCACTGAAGCTTTCTTT.

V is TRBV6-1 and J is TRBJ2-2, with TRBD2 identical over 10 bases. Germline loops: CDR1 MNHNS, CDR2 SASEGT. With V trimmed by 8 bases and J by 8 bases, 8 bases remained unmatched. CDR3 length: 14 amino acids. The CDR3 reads CASRPGLASGELFF. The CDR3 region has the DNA TGTGCCAGCCGACCGGGACTAGCGAGTGGGGAGCTGTTTTTT.

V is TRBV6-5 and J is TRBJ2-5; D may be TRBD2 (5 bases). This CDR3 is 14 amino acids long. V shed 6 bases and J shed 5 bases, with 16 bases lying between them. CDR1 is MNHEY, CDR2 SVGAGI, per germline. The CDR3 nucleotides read TGTGCCAGCAGCAAGGACTCCAGTGGGGAGACCCAGTACTTC. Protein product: CASSKDSSGETQYF.

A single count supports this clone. The CDR3 protein is CASSSLVRDEQYF. The CDR3 nucleotides read TGTGCCAGCAGCTCCCTAGTTCGTGACGAGCAGTACTTC. V is TRBV11-2 and J is TRBJ2-7, with unresolved D. V lost 4 bases and J lost 5, with 12 bases in between. The CDR3 is 13 residues long. The V gene's germline CDR1 is SGHAT and CDR2 FQNNGV.

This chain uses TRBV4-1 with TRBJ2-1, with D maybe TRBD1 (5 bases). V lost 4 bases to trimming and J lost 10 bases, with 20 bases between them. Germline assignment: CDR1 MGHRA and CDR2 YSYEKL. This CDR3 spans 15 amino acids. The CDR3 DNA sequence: TGCGCCAGCAGCCTGGACACCGCCCGGGCTAGGGAGCAGTTCTTC. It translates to CASSLDTARAREQFF.